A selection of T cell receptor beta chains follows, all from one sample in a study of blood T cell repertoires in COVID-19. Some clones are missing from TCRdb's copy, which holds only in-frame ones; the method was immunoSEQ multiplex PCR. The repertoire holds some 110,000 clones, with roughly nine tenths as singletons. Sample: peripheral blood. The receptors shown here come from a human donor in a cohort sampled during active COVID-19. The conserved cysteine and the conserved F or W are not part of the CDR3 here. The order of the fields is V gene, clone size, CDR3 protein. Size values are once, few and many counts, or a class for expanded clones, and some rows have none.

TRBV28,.,ASSFLQGNQH
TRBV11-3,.,ASSSRGRELF
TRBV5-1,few,ASSLGFGGGTSVGNEQF
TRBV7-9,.,ASSLDRGGTEAF
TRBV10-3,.,AISAGTGYGYT
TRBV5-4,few,ASSFSDNTEAF
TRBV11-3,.,ASSSTGTGAVEQY
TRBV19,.,ASRKTGSRIDQPQH
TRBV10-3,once,AIKEGSRTDTQY
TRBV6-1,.,ASSEPGVWANVLT
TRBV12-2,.,ASRLAAEPSYEQY
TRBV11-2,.,ASSSDRDGVGKLF
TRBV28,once,ASSLGNRGRTEAF
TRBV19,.,ASSIFSGTADTQY
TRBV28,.,ASSLSGYQETQY
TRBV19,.,ASGATSYNSPLH
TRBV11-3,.,ASSFIAGRAGNTIY
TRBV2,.,ASSVGQGNREQY
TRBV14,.,ASSHSGTGAYEQY
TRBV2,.,ASSAEGRSGNQPQH
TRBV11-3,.,ASSLDKGAGYGYT
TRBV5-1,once,ASSSTSGVRTGTGELF
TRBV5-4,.,ASSSSDRVSYEQY
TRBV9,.,ASSVVGAGGTGELF
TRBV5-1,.,ASSLDRNDYEQY
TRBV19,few,ASSIDPFRATNEKLF
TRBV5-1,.,ASSLGTLPNEQF
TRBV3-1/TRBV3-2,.,ASSPRTSGRLEQY
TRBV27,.,ASSLRSNQPQH
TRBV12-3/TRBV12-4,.,ASGAGGHEQY
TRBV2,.,ASSLITGGGYGYT
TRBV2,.,ASSEVGPRDTQY
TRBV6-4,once,ASSDEGGGTEAF
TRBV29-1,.,SVVGVAGSTDTQY
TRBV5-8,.,ASSLKGNQGYGYT
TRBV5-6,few,ASSEDRGYTGELF
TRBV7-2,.,ASSREAVLSGANVLT
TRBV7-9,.,ASSLAQDSYGYT
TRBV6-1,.,ASSDDRGHPGELF
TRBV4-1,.,ASSLRRGSGNTIY
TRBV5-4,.,ASSLGLAGGGGDTQY
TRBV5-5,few,ASSLVGGQNNYGYT
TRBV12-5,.,ASGLFQGQETQY
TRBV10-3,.,AISESAGTTSSYNSPLH
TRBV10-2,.,ASNQQGSEQF